Here is one T cell receptor beta chain with its context. Trimming cost V 0 bases and J 6 bases; bases outside gene matches: 9. The length of the CDR3 is 16 residues. Germline assignment: CDR1 SQVTM and CDR2 ANQGSEA. The data are from a study of shared T cell receptors in the human thymus. Method: immunoSEQ multiplex PCR; TCRdb's copy keeps in-frame clones and lacks some. The sample yields 500,000 to 750,000 clones, roughly 88% seen once. A further study also used this sample, focusing on human thymus T cells.

The receptor was isolated from a boy in the first two years of life with a congenital heart defect. Material: thymocytes. The V gene is TRBV29-1, the J gene TRBJ1-2; TRBD1 aligns across 11 bases. CDR3 sequence: CSVEDLRRGQGDGYTF. In nucleotides, the CDR3 is TGCAGCGTTGAAGATCTTCGGCGGGGACAGGGGGATGGCTACACCTTC. The whole variable domain, filled in from reference TRBV29-1 and TRBJ1-2, reads SAVISQKPSRDICQRGTSLTIQCQVDSQVTMMFWYRQQPGQSLTLIATANQGSEATYESGFVIDKFPISRPNLTFSTLTVSNMSPEDSSIYLCSVEDLRRGQGDGYTFGSGTRLTVV.